Following are 10 T cell receptor beta chains from one sample sequenced in a study of control samples from healthy donors and cancer patients. Profiling relied on immunoSEQ multiplex PCR, and the TCRdb table lists in-frame clones only, not all of them. The sample consists of fewer than 500,000 clones, around nine tenths of them appearing once. Source material: PBMCs. The receptor source for this set is a man in his forties with head and neck cancer.

The chain is built from TRBV4-1 and TRBJ2-5; the D gene is possibly TRBD2 (5 bases). CDR1 and CDR2 from the germline V gene are MGHRA and YSYEKL. This CDR3 spans 14 amino acids. Trimming cost V 1 base and J 4 bases, with 10 bases left between them. The CDR3 nucleotides read TGCGCCAGCAGCCAAGTCGGGGTCCCAGAGACCCAGTACTTC. Amino acids: CASSQVGVPETQYF.

In its sample, this clone was seen once. This sequence joins TRBV7-2 and TRBJ2-3; 8 bases match TRBD1. V gave up 4 bases and J gave up 2 bases; unmatched junction bases: 5. Germline values: CDR1 SGHTA, CDR2 FQGNSA. This CDR3 spans 15 amino acids. The CDR3 nucleotides read TGTGCCAGCAGCTACCGGGACAGGCACACAGATACGCAGTATTTT. It is translated as CASSYRDRHTDTQYF. Combining the CDR3 with reference TRBV7-2 and TRBJ2-3 gives the whole variable domain GAGVSQSPSNKVTEKGKDVELRCDPISGHTALYWYRQSLGQGLEFLIYFQGNSAPDKSGLPSDRFSAERTGGSVSTLTIQRTQQEDSAVYLCASSYRDRHTDTQYFGPGTRLTVL.

Note on this clone: This specimen includes other DNA sequences encoding the same CDR3. The chain carries TRBV6-1 and TRBJ2-7; D is ambiguous. CDR3 length: 12 amino acids. Germline values: CDR1 MNHNS, CDR2 SASEGT. With 1 base removed from V and 2 bases from J, the gap between germline ends came to 3 bases. The CDR3 bases are TGTGCCAGCAGTGAAGTTCCCTACGAGCAGTACTTC. Protein sequence: CASSEVPYEQYF.

The rearrangement joins TRBV2 to TRBJ1-6; no clear D. The CDR3 is 14 residues long. Germline CDR1 and CDR2: SNHLY and FYNNEI. Trimming cost V 7 bases and J 11 bases, with 18 bases left between them. The CDR3 loop is CASKGYAVSAPLHF. Written as DNA, the CDR3 is TGTGCCAGCAAAGGTTATGCAGTTTCTGCACCCCTCCACTTT.

The chain combines TRBV28 with TRBJ1-1; 7 nucleotides match TRBD1. J lost 1 base, V lost 2 bases, and 7 bases had no gene match. Per germline, CDR1 MDHEN and CDR2 SYDVKM. The CDR3 length is 16 residues. CDR3 nucleotides: TGTGCCAGCAGTTTACGCAGGGGGGCGGGGAACACTGAAGCTTTCTTT. This translates into CASSLRRGAGNTEAFF.

This clone has just one count. V and J are TRBV6-5 and TRBJ2-2; TRBD1 agrees at 10 bases. V gave up 6 bases and J gave up 7 bases; unmatched junction bases: 8. CDR1 and CDR2 (germline): MNHEY, SVGAGI. The CDR3 contains 15 residues. Here the CDR3 DNA reads TGTGCCAGCAGGCCCGACAGGGGGCGAGTCGGGGAGCTGTTTTTT. Its translation: CASRPDRGRVGELFF.

The rearrangement links TRBV28 to TRBJ1-1; D might be TRBD1 (6 bases). This CDR3 is 14 amino acids long. Germline CDR1 MDHEN, CDR2 SYDVKM. V dropped 8 bases and J dropped 0 bases, with 13 bases sitting between them. CDR3: CASDSGAMNTEAFF. The CDR3 DNA sequence: TGTGCCAGCGACTCGGGGGCCATGAACACTGAAGCTTTCTTT. Variable domain in full (rest from reference TRBV28 and TRBJ1-1): DVKVTQSSRYLVKRTGEKVFLECVQDMDHENMFWYRQDPGLGLRLIYFSYDVKMKEKGDIPEGYSVSREKKERFSLILESASTNQTSMYLCASDSGAMNTEAFFGQGTRLTVV.

The rearrangement joins TRBV9 to TRBJ2-2; no clear D. The CDR3 runs 14 residues. CDR1 is SGDLS and CDR2 is YYNGEE in the germline V gene. V was shortened by 3 bases and J by 4 bases, with 10 bases between the two germline ends. The CDR3 bases are TGTGCCAGCAGCGCCGCTAGTATCACCGGGGAGCTGTTTTTT. This encodes CASSAASITGELFF. Supplemented by reference TRBV9 and TRBJ2-2, the full variable domain reads DSGVTQTPKHLITATGQRVTLRCSPRSGDLSVYWYQQSLDQGLQFLIQYYNGEERAKGNILERFSAQQFPDLHSELNLSSLELGDSALYFCASSAASITGELFFGEGSRLTVL.

The V gene is TRBV12-3 or TRBV12-4, the J gene TRBJ2-3, with D uncertain. Trimming left V 3 bases short and J 7 bases short, with 8 bases between. The CDR3 spans 12 residues. The CDR3 DNA sequence: TGTGCCAGCAGTTTGCTAAAAAATACGCAGTATTTT. Amino acid sequence: CASSLLKNTQYF.

The chain uses TRBV3-1 (or the pseudogene TRBV3-2) and TRBJ2-2; TRBD2 agrees at 7 bases. CDR3 length: 14 amino acids. The V gene end was trimmed by 6 bases and the J gene end by 2 bases; junction bases not matched to a gene: 3. Germline lookup yields CDR1 LGHDT and CDR2 YNNKEL (reference sequence). The CDR3 DNA follows: TGTGCCAGCAGGGCTAGCGGTAACACCGGGGAGCTGTTTTTT. Its translation is CASRASGNTGELFF.